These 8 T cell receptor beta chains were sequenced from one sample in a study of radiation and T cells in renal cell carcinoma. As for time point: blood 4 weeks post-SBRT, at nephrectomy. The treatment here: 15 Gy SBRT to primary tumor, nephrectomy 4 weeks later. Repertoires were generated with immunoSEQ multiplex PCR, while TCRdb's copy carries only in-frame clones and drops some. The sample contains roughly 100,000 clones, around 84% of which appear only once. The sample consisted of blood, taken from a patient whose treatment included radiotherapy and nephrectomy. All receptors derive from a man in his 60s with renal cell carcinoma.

CDR3 amino acids: CASSQSDRQGGSEQFF. In DNA form, the CDR3 reads TGTGCCAGCAGCCAATCGGACCGACAGGGGGGTAGTGAGCAGTTCTTC. The rearrangement joins TRBV4-2 to TRBJ2-1; 9 positions match TRBD1. The CDR3 runs 16 residues. Germline CDR1 and CDR2: LGHNA and YNFKEQ. Trimming took 2 bases from V and 9 from J; bases not matched to a gene: 11.

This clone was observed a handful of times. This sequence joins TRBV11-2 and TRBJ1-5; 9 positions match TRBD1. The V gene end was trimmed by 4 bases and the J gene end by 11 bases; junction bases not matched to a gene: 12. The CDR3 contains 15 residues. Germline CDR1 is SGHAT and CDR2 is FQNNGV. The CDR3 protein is CASSSGQGGGQTQHF. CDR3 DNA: TGTGCCAGCAGCTCGGGACAGGGAGGGGGTCAAACCCAGCATTTT.

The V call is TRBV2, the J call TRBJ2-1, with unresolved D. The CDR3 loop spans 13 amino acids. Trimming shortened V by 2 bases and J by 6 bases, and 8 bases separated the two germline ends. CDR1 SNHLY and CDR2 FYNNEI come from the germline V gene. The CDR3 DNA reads TGTGCCAGCAGTGAAACCCCGACCAATGAGCAGTTCTTC. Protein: CASSETPTNEQFF.

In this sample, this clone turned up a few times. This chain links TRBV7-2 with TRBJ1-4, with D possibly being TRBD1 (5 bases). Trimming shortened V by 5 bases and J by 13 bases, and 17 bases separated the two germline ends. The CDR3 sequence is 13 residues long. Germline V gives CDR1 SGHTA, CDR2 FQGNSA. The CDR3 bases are TGTGCCAGCAGCCCCATCGCCCAGGGAGGACTGTTTTTT. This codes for CASSPIAQGGLFF.

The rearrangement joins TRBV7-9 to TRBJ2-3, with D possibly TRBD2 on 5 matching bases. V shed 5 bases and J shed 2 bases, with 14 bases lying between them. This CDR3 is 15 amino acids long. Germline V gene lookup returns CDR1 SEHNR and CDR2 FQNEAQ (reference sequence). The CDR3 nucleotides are TGTGCCAGCAGCACCGGGGATGCCTACACAGATACGCAGTATTTT. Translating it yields CASSTGDAYTDTQYF. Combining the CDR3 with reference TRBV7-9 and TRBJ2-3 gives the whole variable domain DTGVSQNPRHKITKRGQNVTFRCDPISEHNRLYWYRQTLGQGPEFLTYFQNEAQLEKSRLLSDRFSAERPKGSFSTLEIQRTEQGDSAMYLCASSTGDAYTDTQYFGPGTRLTVL.

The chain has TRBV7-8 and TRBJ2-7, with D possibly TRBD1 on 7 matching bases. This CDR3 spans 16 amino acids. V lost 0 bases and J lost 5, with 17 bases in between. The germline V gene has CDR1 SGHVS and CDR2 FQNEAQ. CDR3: CASSLAGRGVGNEQYF. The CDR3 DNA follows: TGTGCCAGCAGCTTAGCGGGCAGGGGGGTAGGGAACGAGCAGTACTTC.

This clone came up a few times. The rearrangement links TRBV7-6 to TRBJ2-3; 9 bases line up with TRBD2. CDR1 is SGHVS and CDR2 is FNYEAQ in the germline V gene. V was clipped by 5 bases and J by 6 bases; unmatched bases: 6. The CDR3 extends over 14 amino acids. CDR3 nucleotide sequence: TGTGCCAGCAGCCCCATAGCGGGAGCCGATACGCAGTATTTT. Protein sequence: CASSPIAGADTQYF.

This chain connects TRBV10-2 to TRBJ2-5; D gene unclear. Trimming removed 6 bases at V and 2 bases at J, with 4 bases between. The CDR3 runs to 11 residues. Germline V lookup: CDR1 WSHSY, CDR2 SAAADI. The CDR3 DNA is TGCGCCAGCAGCCCGCAAGAGACCCAGTACTTC. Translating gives CASSPQETQYF.